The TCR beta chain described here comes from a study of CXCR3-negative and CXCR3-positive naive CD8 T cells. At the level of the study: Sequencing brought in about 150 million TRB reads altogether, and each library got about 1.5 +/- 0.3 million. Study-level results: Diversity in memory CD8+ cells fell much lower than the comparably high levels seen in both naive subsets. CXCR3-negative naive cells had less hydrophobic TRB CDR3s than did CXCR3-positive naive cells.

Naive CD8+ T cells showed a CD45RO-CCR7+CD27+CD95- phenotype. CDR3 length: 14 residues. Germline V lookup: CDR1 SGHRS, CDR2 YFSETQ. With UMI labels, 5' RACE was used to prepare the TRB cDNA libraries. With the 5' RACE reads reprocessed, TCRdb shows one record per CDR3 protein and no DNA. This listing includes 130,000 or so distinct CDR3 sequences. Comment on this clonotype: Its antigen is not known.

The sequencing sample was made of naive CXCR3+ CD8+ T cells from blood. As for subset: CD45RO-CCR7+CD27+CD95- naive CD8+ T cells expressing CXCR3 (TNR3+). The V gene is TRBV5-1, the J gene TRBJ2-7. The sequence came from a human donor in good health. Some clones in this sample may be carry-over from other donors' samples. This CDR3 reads CASSLEGVTYEQYF.